What follows is one T cell receptor beta chain and its context. The data originate from a study of technical replicates of blood from a handful of donors. This table comes from immunoSEQ multiplex PCR, and its TCRdb copy is limited to in-frame clones, with some not included. Counted here are over 60,000 clones, about 90% occurring once; the ten biggest clones make up roughly 4.9%. The specimen sequenced was PBMCs. This receptor was identified in a human donor in good health. Some clones in this sample may be carry-over from other donors' samples.

The CDR3 DNA reads TGCGCCAGCAGGGGGGGACGGCGTACTAACTATGGCTACACCTTC. As protein: CASRGGRRTNYGYTF. The rearrangement links TRBV10-2 to TRBJ1-2; a possible D gene is TRBD1 (5 bases). The V end was cut by 6 bases, the J end by 0 bases, with 14 bases between. CDR1 and CDR2 from the germline V gene are WSHSY and SAAADI. The CDR3 totals 15 residues.